The 2 T cell receptor beta chains below were found in one sample sequenced in a study of neurological immune-mediated disorders (dated by TCRdb to about 2019). Libraries came from 5' RACE. Sequenced on an Illumina HiSeq 2500. Clones were called with MiXCR by TCRdb after fastp trimmed the public reads at Q25, and only in-frame beta chains were retained. A single entry per CDR3 protein holds the most common genes and DNA from its merged rows. The sample profile shows approximately 74,000 distinct CDR3 sequences; roughly 5.6% of them were found once. The ten largest clones represent less than 8% of the sample. The sample consisted of PBMCs. These receptors came from a man between 18 and 35 years old with multiple sclerosis.

The sample holds many counts of this clonotype. CDR3 sequence (DNA): TGCGCCAGCAGCTTGTCCGGGATGAACACTGAAGCTTTCTTT. The encoded protein is CASSLSGMNTEAFF. This chain connects TRBV5-1 to TRBJ1-1; D is uncertain. This CDR3 region has 14 residues. V lost 1 base, J lost 0 bases, and 7 bases lay in between. The germline V gene has CDR1 SGHRS and CDR2 YFSETQ.

This clonotype was counted ten times or more. The chain couples TRBV28 to TRBJ2-4; 8 bases align to TRBD1. Per germline, CDR1 MDHEN and CDR2 SYDVKM. This CDR3 spans 13 amino acids. After removal of 3 bases from V and 8 bases from J, the junction contained 3 bases not matched to a gene. The CDR3: CASSFRQGYIQYF. DNA for the CDR3: TGTGCCAGCAGTTTCCGACAGGGGTACATTCAGTACTTC.